This T cell receptor beta chain appears in the sequencing data of a study of shared clonotypes between healthy human individuals (dated by TCRdb to about 2020). In terms of the full investigation: Two women and a few men aged 18 to 49 years were included in the cohort. The study deeply sequenced blood TCR repertoires of several healthy adults to estimate repertoire size and the extent of clonotype sharing between individuals. Leukapheresis yielded between about 0.9 and 8.9 billion PBMCs per donor. For each donor, CD4 naive and CD4 memory were each run on three plates, CD8 naive on two plates, and CD8 memory on one plate. To increase sequencing depth and limit assay-specific biases, different laboratories used diverse techniques to prepare libraries and sequence TCR repertoires.

Using the deep immunoSEQ assay, TCR CDR3 regions were amplified from genomic DNA by multiplex PCR. Extracted genomic DNA from each cell subset was distributed evenly across all wells of several immunoSEQ 96-well plates, and each plate was treated as a replicate. For sorted subsets, each replicate PCR was loaded with approximately 190 ng genomic DNA, equivalent to 30,000 or so T cell genomes. The purified libraries were quantified using a Qubit 3.0 fluorometer, sized with a Bioanalyzer 2100, and then quantified again using the KAPA Library Quantification kit. Every immunoSEQ 96-well plate was sequenced on a separate single-read 150-cycle Illumina NextSeq 550 flow cell. As for the authors' bioinformatics: Because the immunoSEQ output included only junctional sequences and no quality scores, the filtering could not be the same as the filtering used for full-length reads. To assign V/J genes and CDR3, sequences were annotated against IMGT germline references using PyIR, a Python wrapper for IgBLAST v1.9. Reads were filtered out if the reads had weak V/J assignments (E-value above 1e-6), no CDR3, stop codons, out-of-frame junctions, or ambiguous translated residues. V3J clonotypes were defined as sequences sharing the same inferred V gene, J gene, and CDR3 amino acid sequence. Percentage overlap between repertoires was computed as shared unique clonotypes divided by the size of the smaller repertoire. Three approaches were used to assess repertoire richness: RTK rarefaction, the Chao1 estimator, and Recon v2.1 estimates of unobserved clonotypes. Generation probabilities for all TCRbeta clonotypes obtained by the gDNA method from several donors were computed using OLGA. TCRdb's version of the immuneACCESS table is confined to in-frame rearrangements and falls short of the full clone set. An unresolved V gene accounts for under half of the shortfall where checked; the remainder is of unknown origin. For V, J and clone size, that table is used; D and trimming come from the DNA. For this sample there are roughly 2,300,000 clones; 92% appear just once. 0.3% to 0.4% of the sample lies in the top ten.

What the research found in general, with its limitations: Compared with non-shared clonotypes, the clonotypes found in all four sorted-subset donors had higher generation probabilities. Estimated clonotype richness was generally larger for naive than for memory subsets. Incomplete sequencing was indicated by rarefaction of sorted-subset datasets, despite the large sequencing depth. Pairwise subsampling led to the expectation that sequencing depth would affect the degree of clonotype sharing among donors. Sharing across several donors was observed for 4.5% to 6.5% of naive CD4, over 3% of naive CD8, roughly 2.3% of memory CD4, and over 0.3% of memory CD8 clonotypes. Sampling was restricted to blood, and TCR repertoires in tissue are likely to differ from TCR repertoires in blood. Because the study included only a small number of donors, the genetic and exposure-history diversity represented was limited.

Healthy HIV-negative adults with no recently reported acute infections or vaccinations were included as donors. All donors were Caucasian adults living in Nashville, Tennessee, USA. CD4+ T cells were enriched by magnetic negative selection; naive cells were then positively selected on CD45RA, and the negative fraction formed the memory subset. Blood was collected by leukapheresis, and PBMCs were isolated by Ficoll-Histopaque density gradient centrifugation and then cryopreserved in liquid nitrogen vapor phase. Analytical flow cytometry was used to check the purity and quantity of every magnetically sorted T cell population. From each sorted fraction, genomic DNA was isolated and quantified by UV absorbance on a Nanodrop 2000c. V was cut back by 1 base and J by 7 bases, leaving a gap of 16 bases between them. Spanning cysteine to phenylalanine, the CDR3 consists of 15 amino acids. Only the CDR3 portion is preserved as DNA: 45 bases, with reading frame beginning at the first base. CDR1 and CDR2, per the germline V gene, are LGHNA and YSLEER.

In regard to this clone: Its antigen target is currently unknown. No much larger clone exists at a distance of one base, and base qualities are not known.

This clonotype was sampled from a man aged 18 to 30 in good health. Some clones in this sample may be carry-over from other donors' samples. Sequencing was performed on naive CD4+ T cells from PBMCs. The cell subset or site tag for this specimen amounts to: CD45RA+ positively selected. This chain is built from TRBV4-3 and TRBJ1-1; the D gene cannot be named for sure. The CDR3 here reads CASSQATLTPLEAFF. In nucleotide form, the sequence is TGCGCCAGCAGCCAAGCTACCCTGACACCGCTTGAAGCTTTCTTT.